A single sample is the source of the 12 T cell receptor beta chains below, sequenced in a study of shared clonotypes between healthy human individuals. Libraries were prepared by immunoSEQ multiplex PCR; TCRdb keeps only in-frame clonotypes and omits some of them. The data show hundreds of thousands of clones, roughly 98% seen once. Naive CD8 cells lacked CD45RO, underwent positive selection for CCR7 and left out terminally differentiated effector memory CD45RA+ cells. The sequenced material came from naive CD8+ T cells sorted from blood. Source of these receptors: a man aged 25-40 years in good health.

The rearrangement uses TRBV5-1 and TRBJ2-3; TRBD2 aligns across 10 bases. The CDR3 covers 16 residues. CDR1 is SGHRS, CDR2 YFSETQ, per germline. Trimming at V came to 0 bases and at J to 4 bases, leaving 5 bases not matched to a gene. CDR3 residues: CASSLAVAGGSDTQYF. In DNA form, the CDR3 reads TGCGCCAGCAGCTTGGCCGTAGCGGGAGGTTCAGATACGCAGTATTTT. The full variable domain, rest sourced from reference TRBV5-1 and TRBJ2-3, is KAGVTQTPRYLIKTRGQQVTLSCSPISGHRSVSWYQQTPGQGLQFLFEYFSETQRNKGNFPGRFSGRQFSNSRSEMNVSTLELGDSALYLCASSLAVAGGSDTQYFGPGTRLTVL.

The V gene is TRBV19, the J gene TRBJ2-5; 7 bases fit TRBD2. CDR3 length equals 15 residues. Germline values: CDR1 LNHDA, CDR2 SQIVND (reference sequence). J was trimmed by 2 bases and V by 5 bases; bases with no gene match: 8. Here the CDR3 reads CASSPDPGGQETQYF. Written as DNA, the CDR3 is TGTGCCAGTAGTCCCGATCCGGGGGGACAAGAGACCCAGTACTTC.

The V call is TRBV7-8, the J call TRBJ1-3; 7 bases are a match to TRBD1. This CDR3 has 16 residues. Germline trimming cut 4 bases from V and 0 bases from J; bases unmatched to any gene: 6. Looked up from germline, CDR1 is SGHVS and CDR2 is FQNEAQ. This CDR3 reads CASSSPRTGSGNTIYF. As DNA, the CDR3 is TGTGCCAGCAGCTCCCCTAGGACAGGCTCTGGAAACACCATATATTTT.

The chain has TRBV9 and TRBJ2-7; D gene uncertain. Trimming removed 1 base from V and 3 bases from J, with 8 bases in between. Germline V CDR1 and CDR2: SGDLS, YYNGEE. This CDR3 is built from 13 residues. The CDR3 loop is CASSVRPSYEQYF. CDR3 DNA: TGTGCCAGCAGCGTAAGGCCCAGCTACGAGCAGTACTTC.

The chain combines TRBV7-6 with TRBJ2-2; tentatively, D is TRBD2 (6 bases). The CDR3 is 14 amino acids. Germline CDR1 reads SGHVS; CDR2 reads FNYEAQ. The V end lost 5 bases, the J end lost 0 bases, and 7 bases lay between the germline ends. The CDR3 coding sequence is TGTGCCAGCAGCGGGAGGTCGAACACCGGGGAGCTGTTTTTT. Translating it yields CASSGRSNTGELFF.

Remarks on this clone: The sample has other DNA sequences that encode this CDR3 too. The chain uses TRBV4-1 and TRBJ2-1, with 11 bases lining up with TRBD2. V was pared by 3 bases and J by 3 bases, with 1 base of the junction left unmatched. CDR3 size: 15 residues. Germline assignment: CDR1 MGHRA and CDR2 YSYEKL. The CDR3 reads CASSQGTSGYNEQFF. The CDR3 bases are TGCGCCAGCAGCCAGGGGACTAGCGGCTACAATGAGCAGTTCTTC.

This clone has a single count. The rearrangement links TRBV5-5 to TRBJ1-1, with unresolved D. CDR1 and CDR2 from the germline V gene are SGHKS and YYEKEE (reference sequence). The ends were cut back, 0 bases at V and 3 bases at J, with 6 bases in the middle. This CDR3 contains 13 residues. CDR3 protein: CASSLAGHTEAFF. The DNA for the CDR3 is TGTGCCAGCAGCTTGGCTGGACACACTGAAGCTTTCTTT.

The V call is TRBV7-9, the J call TRBJ2-2, with 8 bases identical to TRBD1. The CDR3 length is 16 residues. Trimming at V came to 4 bases and at J to 5 bases, leaving 9 bases not matched to a gene. Germline-derived CDR1 and CDR2 are SEHNR and FQNEAQ (reference sequence). In nucleotides, the CDR3 is TGTGCCAGCAGCTCGGACAGGGTGTTTGAAACCGGGGAGCTGTTTTTT. Translation: CASSSDRVFETGELFF. Variable domain in full (rest from reference TRBV7-9 and TRBJ2-2): DTGVSQNPRHKITKRGQNVTFRCDPISEHNRLYWYRQTLGQGPEFLTYFQNEAQLEKSRLLSDRFSAERPKGSFSTLEIQRTEQGDSAMYLCASSSDRVFETGELFFGEGSRLTVL.

This chain uses TRBV7-9 with TRBJ2-1; TRBD2 matches 13 bases. The V and J ends lost 4 bases and 0 bases, in that order; junction bases with no gene match: 3. CDR1 is SEHNR, CDR2 FQNEAQ, per germline (reference sequence). The CDR3 loop spans 17 amino acids. As DNA, the CDR3 is TGTGCCAGCAGCTCGGGACTAGCGGGAAGCTCCTACAATGAGCAGTTCTTC. Translating gives CASSSGLAGSSYNEQFF.

The chain joins TRBV29-1 to TRBJ1-2; no reliable D call. The CDR3 runs to 11 residues. CDR1 is SQVTM and CDR2 is ANQGSEA in the germline V gene. Trimming pared 4 bases from V and 8 bases from J, leaving 11 bases between. CDR3 amino acids: CSVGIAGGYTF. CDR3 in DNA: TGCAGCGTTGGAATAGCTGGAGGCTACACCTTC.

The chain has TRBV4-3 and TRBJ2-7, with 7 bases that match TRBD1. Germline assignment: CDR1 LGHNA and CDR2 YSLEER. CDR3 length: 12 residues. Germline trimming cut 4 bases from V and 8 bases from J; bases unmatched to any gene: 5. The CDR3 here is CASSPDREQQYF. The CDR3 DNA is TGCGCCAGCAGCCCCGACAGGGAACAGCAGTACTTC.

The V call is TRBV10-2, the J call TRBJ2-3; 12 bases match TRBD2. The germline V gene encodes CDR1 WSHSY and CDR2 SAAADI. The V gene end was trimmed by 6 bases and the J gene end by 2 bases; junction bases not matched to a gene: 3. CDR3 length: 15 amino acids. CDR3 sequence: CASSRTSGNTDTQYF. CDR3 coding DNA: TGCGCCAGCAGCCGGACTAGCGGGAACACAGATACGCAGTATTTT.